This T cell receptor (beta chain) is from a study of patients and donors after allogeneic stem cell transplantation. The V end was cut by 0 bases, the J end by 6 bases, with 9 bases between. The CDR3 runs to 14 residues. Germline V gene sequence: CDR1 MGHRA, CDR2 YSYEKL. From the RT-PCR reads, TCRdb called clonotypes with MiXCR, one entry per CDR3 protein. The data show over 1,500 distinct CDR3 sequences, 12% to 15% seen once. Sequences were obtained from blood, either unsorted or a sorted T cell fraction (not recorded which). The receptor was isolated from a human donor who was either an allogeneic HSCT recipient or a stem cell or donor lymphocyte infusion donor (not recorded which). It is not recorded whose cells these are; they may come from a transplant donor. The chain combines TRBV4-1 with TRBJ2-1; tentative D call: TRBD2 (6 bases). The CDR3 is CASSQERDFNEQFF. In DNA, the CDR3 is TGCGCCAGCAGCCAAGAGCGGGACTTCAATGAGCAGTTCTTC.